This is a list of T cell receptor beta chains from one sample in a study of T-cell memory formation after mild COVID-19. One entry per CDR3 protein results from TCRdb running MiXCR on the 5' RACE reads. Here the sample spans approximately 200,000 distinct CDR3 sequences, roughly 16% being singletons. The sequenced sample consisted of PBMCs or a T cell subset sorted from them (not recorded which). The receptor source for this set is an adult woman who had mild COVID-19 (a few samples of this study predate the infection). Cell type and time point are not known. The CDR3 runs from the conserved cysteine through the conserved F or W. Each record gives: J gene, V gene, CDR3 protein.

j_call: TRBJ2-7
v_call: TRBV5-1
cdr3_aa: CASSLEGGSYEQYF

j_call: TRBJ2-5
v_call: TRBV7-3
cdr3_aa: CASSLLASTGRETQYF

j_call: TRBJ1-2
v_call: TRBV7-2
cdr3_aa: CASSSSSGGLYGYTF

j_call: TRBJ2-3
v_call: TRBV5-1
cdr3_aa: CASSKGLAGGPSTDTQYF

j_call: TRBJ1-6
v_call: TRBV12-3/TRBV12-4
cdr3_aa: CASSRDSGMDSPLHF

j_call: TRBJ2-7
v_call: TRBV5-1
cdr3_aa: CASRPGTSGSYEQYF

j_call: TRBJ1-3
v_call: TRBV11-2
cdr3_aa: CASSSPGSGNTIYF

j_call: TRBJ2-3
v_call: TRBV7-2
cdr3_aa: CASGASTDTQYF

j_call: TRBJ2-1
v_call: TRBV20-1
cdr3_aa: CSASPALGGYNEQFF

j_call: TRBJ1-1
v_call: TRBV3-1
cdr3_aa: CASRSRGPVLTEAFF

j_call: TRBJ2-1
v_call: TRBV2
cdr3_aa: CASSFHRDRGYNEQFF

j_call: TRBJ2-7
v_call: TRBV12-3/TRBV12-4
cdr3_aa: CASSSDGPYEQYF

j_call: TRBJ2-7
v_call: TRBV4-2
cdr3_aa: CASSPSLAGTYEQYF

j_call: TRBJ2-3
v_call: TRBV5-1
cdr3_aa: CASSLRSGADTQYF

j_call: TRBJ2-5
v_call: TRBV7-8
cdr3_aa: CASSRPQGLAGGAETQYF

j_call: TRBJ2-3
v_call: TRBV18
cdr3_aa: CASSPPGGDTQYF

j_call: TRBJ1-2
v_call: TRBV11-2
cdr3_aa: CASSGRLYGYTF

j_call: TRBJ2-3
v_call: TRBV7-3
cdr3_aa: CASSLTPGPPSDTQYF